These 8 T cell receptor beta chains came from one sample sequenced in a study of chemoradiotherapy in HPV16-positive cancers. The assay was immunoSEQ multiplex PCR, and TCRdb's table has in-frame clones only and misses some. The profile shows about 3,500 clones, around 94% of them singletons. The input for sequencing was tumor tissue, taken from a patient who underwent chemoradiotherapy. The receptors here all came from a human donor with HPV-associated anogenital cancer.

The CDR3 DNA is TGTGCCAGCAGTTGGGGGGGCCCCAATGAGCAGTTCTTC. It translates to CASSWGGPNEQFF. The rearrangement links TRBV27 to TRBJ2-1; TRBD2 is a possible D gene (7 bases). Per germline, CDR1 MNHEY and CDR2 SMNVEV (reference sequence). V dropped 4 bases and J dropped 6 bases, with 10 bases sitting between them. The CDR3 runs to 13 residues.

The genes are TRBV6-5 and TRBJ1-2; 9 bases line up with TRBD1. The V gene's germline CDR1 is MNHEY and CDR2 SVGAGI. The CDR3 runs 14 residues. V lost 6 bases to trimming and J lost 7 bases; unmatched junction nucleotides: 9. In DNA, the CDR3 is TGTGCCAGCAGCCAAACAGGGGGCGAGTCTGGCTACACCTTC. Translation gives CASSQTGGESGYTF.

The V call is TRBV6-4, the J call TRBJ2-3; TRBD2 matches at 7 bases. The CDR3 loop spans 13 amino acids. CDR1 and CDR2 from the germline V gene are MRHNA and SNTAGT. V was pared by 10 bases and J by 5 bases, with 9 bases of the junction left unmatched. CDR3 residues: CATSREGEDTQYF. The CDR3 nucleotides are TGTGCCACCAGCAGGGAGGGTGAAGATACGCAGTATTTT.

V usage is TRBV6-6 and J usage is TRBJ2-5; D perhaps matches TRBD1 (6 bases). This CDR3 is built from 16 residues. V was shortened by 7 bases and J by 1 base, with 19 bases between the two germline ends. Germline CDR1 and CDR2: MNHNY and SVGAGI (reference sequence). In DNA, the CDR3 is TGTGCCAGCATTACAGGGAAGGGGAGTAGCCAAGAGACCCAGTACTTC. Translation: CASITGKGSSQETQYF.

The chain has TRBV30 and TRBJ2-7; 8 bases are shared with TRBD1. Germline V gives CDR1 GTSNPN, CDR2 SVGIG (reference sequence). V lost 3 bases and J lost 1; bases outside the gene matches: 8. The CDR3 is 15 amino acids. CDR3 in amino acids: CAWRRTGGISYEQYF. Written as DNA, the CDR3 is TGTGCCTGGAGAAGAACAGGGGGGATATCCTACGAGCAGTACTTC.

This clone has a single count. The CDR3 protein is CASSLLAGRTNEKLFF. CDR3 bases: TGTGCCAGCAGCTTATTGGCAGGGAGGACTAATGAAAAACTGTTTTTT. The rearrangement joins TRBV7-2 to TRBJ1-4; TRBD1 might be the D (5 bases). Germline lookup yields CDR1 SGHTA and CDR2 FQGNSA. The CDR3 covers 16 residues. Trimming left V 2 bases short and J 2 bases short, with 12 bases between.

V and J are TRBV11-2 and TRBJ2-3; D unresolved. V was clipped by 1 base and J by 0 bases, with 8 bases between them. Germline assignment: CDR1 SGHAT and CDR2 FQNNGV. CDR3 length: 15 amino acids. CDR3 residues: CASSLVPSSTDTQYF. Here the CDR3 DNA reads TGTGCCAGCAGCTTAGTTCCCAGTAGCACAGATACGCAGTATTTT. Together with reference TRBV11-2 and TRBJ2-3, the CDR3 gives the full variable domain: EAGVAQSPRYKIIEKRQSVAFWCNPISGHATLYWYQQILGQGPKLLIQFQNNGVVDDSQLPKDRFSAERLKGVDSTLKIQPAKLEDSAVYLCASSLVPSSTDTQYFGPGTRLTVL.

This chain joins TRBV29-1 and TRBJ2-4, with 14 bases that match TRBD2. V trimming: 6 bases; J trimming: 11 bases; junction bases outside the gene matches: 18. Germline lookup yields CDR1 SQVTM and CDR2 ANQGSEA. The CDR3 covers 17 residues. This CDR3 reads CSVGGGLAGGRGVVQYF. The CDR3 DNA sequence: TGCAGCGTGGGAGGTGGACTAGCGGGAGGCCGGGGTGTGGTTCAGTACTTC.